This T cell receptor beta chain was observed in a study of T-cell memory formation after mild COVID-19. Study-level background: The TCR clusters were mostly specific to one donor.

The germline V and J ends were trimmed by 3 bases and 6 bases, with 15 bases remaining between them. Germline CDR1 KGHDR, CDR2 SFDVKD. This CDR3 region has 15 residues. Study-level results: Later expanders leaned toward CD4+, whereas clones contracting from day 15 to 85 were balanced CD4/CD8. Among CD4+ contracting clones, most were CM and EM, and CD8+ ones EMRA.

This clonotype was found a few times. Antigen unknown. Researchers used 5'RACE with constant-segment primers to make TCR alpha and TCR beta cDNA libraries that carry sample barcodes and UMIs. TCRdb passed the 5' RACE reads through MiXCR, listing each CDR3 protein once. The repertoire holds roughly 140,000 distinct CDR3 sequences, with 14% to 15% as singletons. The receptor comes from an adult woman who had mild COVID-19 (a few samples of this study predate the infection). Cell type and time point are not known. The V and J genes are TRBV24-1 and TRBJ2-3; the D gene is possibly TRBD1 (6 bases). Sequenced: PBMCs or a T cell subset sorted from them (not recorded which). DNA for the CDR3: TGTGCCACCAGTGATCGACCTACAGGGATGGATACGCAGTATTTT. Its translation is CATSDRPTGMDTQYF.